The sequence of this T cell receptor (beta chain) was determined in a study of chemoradiotherapy in HPV16-positive cancers. Broader study findings: HPV-responsive T-cell expansion during chemoradiotherapy was linked to improved recurrence-free survival in HPV16-positive patients. Candidate HPV-specific clones and E7-related TCR motifs grew in tumor during treatment.

Comment on this clone: What it recognizes is unknown.

Produced via immunoSEQ multiplex PCR; TCRdb's table is partial and in-frame only. The table shows 12,000 or so clones, with 63% occurring only once. Samples were taken several times over chemoradiotherapy. This material was collected from a patient who underwent chemoradiotherapy. The sequence derives from a human donor with HPV-associated anogenital cancer.

CDR3 sequence: CASSVDSGRGGEETQYF. DNA for the CDR3: TGTGCCAGCAGCGTAGATTCGGGCAGGGGAGGGGAAGAGACCCAGTACTTC. V is TRBV9 and J is TRBJ2-5, with D possibly TRBD2 on 7 matching bases. CDR1 SGDLS and CDR2 YYNGEE come from the germline V gene. The germline V and J ends were trimmed by 0 bases and 3 bases, with 18 bases remaining between them. The CDR3 runs to 17 residues.